These 9 T cell receptor beta chains share one sample of origin, sequenced in a study of beta chain features in type 1 diabetes (dated by TCRdb to 2017 to 2018). No antigen is known for these receptors. Results and caveats for the whole study, not just this receptor: A moderate but significant shortening of TCRB CDR3 length was observed in type 1 diabetes patients in all four CD4+ subsets.

The method was the immunoSEQ multiplex PCR assay. All of the isolated RNA was reverse transcribed with the High Capacity cDNA Reverse Transcription Kit, so expressed TCRB transcripts were sequenced. TCRdb retrieved this table from immuneACCESS and kept in-frame rearrangements only. Not all clones are present; in checked studies, unresolved V genes account for under half, and no reason is known for the remainder. Across this sample there are 500,000 to 650,000 clones, with around 12% seen only once. The top ten hold 0.095% to 0.15% of the sample. Material for sequencing was naive CD4+ T cells from blood. The sample's cell subset or site label is to be understood as: true naive CD4+ T cells. The receptors come from a man under 40 with type 1 diabetes.

The chain recombines TRBV7-6 with TRBJ1-3; the D is unclear. The V gene's germline CDR1 is SGHVS and CDR2 FNYEAQ. V lost 3 bases, J lost 2 bases, and 5 bases lay in between. The CDR3 is 13 amino acids. CDR3 amino acids: CASSFDTGNTIYF. The CDR3 nucleotides read TGTGCCAGCAGCTTCGACACTGGAAACACCATATATTTT.

This clone was counted between two and nine times. The V call is TRBV10-3, the J call TRBJ1-2; D is unclear. This CDR3 has 11 amino acids. CDR1 is ENHRY and CDR2 is SYGVKD in the germline V gene. V was trimmed by 3 bases and J by 1 base, leaving 0 bases between them. The DNA for the CDR3 is TGTGCCATCAGTGATAACTATGGCTACACCTTC. Its translation is CAISDNYGYTF.

The gene calls are TRBV7-8 and TRBJ2-7; D uncertain. The germline V and J ends were trimmed by 0 bases and 6 bases, with 15 bases remaining between them. The germline CDR1 and CDR2 sequences are SGHVS and FQNEAQ. CDR3 size: 15 residues. CDR3 sequence: CASSLAPVQSVEQYF. CDR3 DNA sequence: TGTGCCAGCAGCTTAGCGCCAGTACAGTCAGTCGAGCAGTACTTC.

In this sample, this clone turned up a few times. The V gene is TRBV2, the J gene TRBJ2-4, with no clear D. The CDR3 runs to 14 residues. In germline, CDR1 is SNHLY, CDR2 FYNNEI. The V end lost 5 bases, the J end lost 1 base, and 9 bases lay between the germline ends. The CDR3 DNA sequence: TGTGCCAGCAGTCACCCTGGGGCCAAAAACATTCAGTACTTC. It specifies CASSHPGAKNIQYF.

This clone showed up just a few times. The genes are TRBV5-1 and TRBJ1-1; D is undetermined. Germline values: CDR1 SGHRS, CDR2 YFSETQ. The V end was cut by 6 bases, the J end by 2 bases, with 14 bases between. This CDR3 has 14 amino acids. Here the CDR3 DNA reads TGCGCCAGCAACCGGTACGCCTACAACACTGAAGCTTTCTTT. Protein sequence: CASNRYAYNTEAFF.

A word on this clone: Other nucleotide sequences in the sample specify the same CDR3. This chain uses TRBV9 with TRBJ2-1, with 8 nucleotides matching TRBD2. The trim removed 7 bases at V and 1 base at J, leaving 7 bases unmatched. Germline V gene lookup returns CDR1 SGDLS and CDR2 YYNGEE. The CDR3 has 15 amino acids. The CDR3 sequence is CASSTGGGSYNEQFF. DNA for the CDR3: TGTGCCAGCTCCACCGGCGGGGGGTCCTACAATGAGCAGTTCTTC.

This clone turned up a few times. J is TRBJ2-4 and V is TRBV25-1; either TRBD1 or TRBD2 may supply D (6 bases each). Germline V gene sequence: CDR1 MGHDK, CDR2 SYGVNS. V lost 1 base to trimming and J lost 7 bases, with 14 bases between them. The CDR3 contains 15 residues. The CDR3 here is CASSELEGVGNIQYF. CDR3 sequence (DNA): TGTGCCAGCAGTGAATTGGAGGGGGTCGGGAACATTCAGTACTTC.

V is TRBV6-1 and J is TRBJ1-4; possible D gene TRBD1, 6 bases. Germline CDR1 and CDR2: MNHNS and SASEGT. V lost 6 bases, J lost 8 bases, and 19 bases lay in between. The CDR3 extends over 15 amino acids. The CDR3 sequence: CASRFMFRGREKLFF. CDR3 nucleotides: TGTGCCAGCAGGTTTATGTTCAGGGGACGGGAAAAACTGTTTTTT.

This clone has just a few counts. V is TRBV7-8 and J is TRBJ1-2; no reliable D call. The ends were cut back, 4 bases at V and 4 bases at J, with 7 bases in the middle. The CDR3 covers 12 residues. Germline V gene data show CDR1 as SGHVS and CDR2 as FQNEAQ. CDR3: CASSSLGYGYTF. The CDR3 nucleotides read TGTGCCAGCAGCTCGCTCGGCTATGGCTACACCTTC.